This T cell receptor (beta chain) was sequenced in a study of CD8 T cells in ankylosing spondylitis. Making the TCR beta libraries involved quantitative 5'-RACE with molecular barcodes. TCRdb reprocessed the 5' RACE reads with MiXCR, giving one entry per CDR3 protein. This table holds about 400,000 distinct CDR3 sequences, 20% to 25% found once. This clonotype was picked up a small number of times. The antigen is undetermined. The CDR3 length is 16 residues. The junction had 3 bases not matched to a gene; V was cut back by 0 bases and J by 2 bases. Germline V lookup: CDR1 SGHAT, CDR2 FQNNGV. Regarding the study as a whole: A motif of roughly 8 highly homologous TCR beta variants was seen as apparently characteristic of ankylosing spondylitis blood.

Material for sequencing was blood, either unsorted or a sorted T cell fraction (not recorded which). This receptor was obtained from a male donor with ankylosing spondylitis or in good health (not recorded which). This chain links TRBV11-2 with TRBJ2-5, with TRBD2 matching over 10 bases. Written as DNA, the CDR3 is TGTGCCAGCAGCTTAGAACCGGGACTAGCGCAAGAGACCCAGTACTTC. Amino acid sequence: CASSLEPGLAQETQYF.